The 9 T cell receptor beta chains reported below all come from one sample, sequenced in a study of beta chain features in type 1 diabetes. The whole isolated RNA underwent reverse transcription, so sequencing captured expressed TCRB transcripts. The assay was immunoSEQ multiplex PCR, and TCRdb's table has in-frame clones only and misses some. The sample has about 360,000 clones; around 13% are singletons. Sequenced sample: naive CD4+ T cells from blood. These receptors originate from a man younger than 30 in good health.

This clone was picked up a small number of times. The chain recombines TRBV6-5 with TRBJ1-1; D unresolved. CDR3 size: 11 residues. Germline values: CDR1 MNHEY, CDR2 SVGAGI. Between the trimmed V and J ends, which lost 2 bases and 7 bases, there was a span of 5 bases. CDR3: CASSYLGEAFF. The CDR3 coding sequence is TGTGCCAGCAGTTACCTAGGTGAAGCTTTCTTT.

This clone showed up just a few times. The genes are TRBV19 and TRBJ2-7; TRBD1 matches at 8 bases. CDR1 LNHDA and CDR2 SQIVND come from the germline V gene (reference sequence). Trimming at V came to 6 bases and at J to 2 bases, leaving 6 bases not matched to a gene. The CDR3 extends over 14 amino acids. The CDR3 region is CASSAQGEAYEQYF. CDR3 DNA sequence: TGTGCCAGTAGCGCACAGGGGGAGGCCTACGAGCAGTACTTC.

The V and J genes are TRBV10-3 and TRBJ1-5, with D possibly TRBD1 on 5 matching bases. V gave up 5 bases and J gave up 4 bases, with 12 bases separating them. CDR1 and CDR2 from the germline V gene are ENHRY and SYGVKD. The CDR3 has 14 amino acids. CDR3 bases: TGTGCCATCAGTCCCAGGGAGGGTAATCAGCCCCAGCATTTT. The encoded protein is CAISPREGNQPQHF.

This clone was picked up a small number of times. The genes are TRBV7-2 and TRBJ1-1; tentative D call: TRBD1 (5 bases). The CDR3 is 14 residues long. Germline-derived CDR1 and CDR2 are SGHTA and FQGNSA. The ends were cut back, 3 bases at V and 0 bases at J, with 8 bases in the middle. CDR3 nucleotides: TGTGCCAGCAGCTTCTACAGGTTGAACACTGAAGCTTTCTTT. Its translation is CASSFYRLNTEAFF. Variable domain in full (rest from reference TRBV7-2 and TRBJ1-1): GAGVSQSPSNKVTEKGKDVELRCDPISGHTALYWYRQSLGQGLEFLIYFQGNSAPDKSGLPSDRFSAERTGGSVSTLTIQRTQQEDSAVYLCASSFYRLNTEAFFGQGTRLTVV.

The gene calls are TRBV5-6 and TRBJ2-1, with 9 bases fitting TRBD1. Germline CDR1 and CDR2: SGHDT and YYEEEE. CDR3 length: 14 amino acids. The V gene end was trimmed by 5 bases and the J gene end by 1 base; junction bases not matched to a gene: 1. In nucleotides, the CDR3 is TGTGCCAGCAGTGGACAGGGGTCCTACAATGAGCAGTTCTTC. Amino acids: CASSGQGSYNEQFF.

The rearrangement joins TRBV4-3 to TRBJ2-2; 8 bases match TRBD1. Germline V lookup: CDR1 LGHNA, CDR2 YSLEER. The CDR3 covers 16 residues. V shed 0 bases and J 4 bases; nucleotides not matched to a gene: 4. CDR3 region: CASSQEDRALTGELFF. The CDR3 DNA reads TGCGCCAGCAGCCAAGAGGACAGGGCTCTCACCGGGGAGCTGTTTTTT.

This clone was recorded a few times. CDR3 nucleotide sequence: TGTGCCTGGAGCGCCGTAGGGGGTGACACGCAGTATTTT. The encoded protein is CAWSAVGGDTQYF. The chain has TRBV30 and TRBJ2-3; a weak D match, TRBD1 (6 bases). V lost 3 bases and J lost 9, with 16 bases in between. This CDR3 has 13 residues. Germline-derived CDR1 and CDR2 are GTSNPN and SVGIG (reference sequence).

This clone was detected only a few times. The chain employs TRBV7-9 and TRBJ1-1; 9 bases map to TRBD1. CDR1 and CDR2 (germline): SEHNR, FQNEAQ (reference sequence). CDR3 length: 14 residues. Germline trimming cut 1 base from V and 7 bases from J; bases unmatched to any gene: 4. The CDR3 spells CASSLETGGGEAFF. CDR3 bases: TGTGCCAGCAGCTTAGAAACAGGGGGCGGTGAAGCTTTCTTT.

This clone was observed a few times. V usage is TRBV4-2 and J usage is TRBJ2-1; TRBD2 matches at 12 bases. Germline V gene data show CDR1 as LGHNA and CDR2 as YNFKEQ. The V segment lost 1 base and the J segment 0 bases; nucleotides outside the gene matches: 13. CDR3 length: 21 amino acids. DNA of the CDR3: TGTGCCAGCAGCCAAGTATATTCTAGCGGGAGGGCCGAAGTCTCCTACAATGAGCAGTTCTTC. Translating it yields CASSQVYSSGRAEVSYNEQFF.